This entry is about one T cell receptor (beta chain). Its antigen is not identified. The PCR ran on 60 Vbeta and 13 Jbeta primers. TCRdb's copy holds only in-frame clones and misses some; the assay was immunoSEQ multiplex PCR. Of a few hundred thousand clones in the sample, approximately 82% were seen once. This sample is part of a study of cytomegalovirus exposure and HLA in healthy donors. Study at large: Assignment to the Caucasian-associated ancestry cluster applied to about 80% of the approximately 390 genotyped donors.

Per the germline V gene, CDR1 is SGHNT and CDR2 is YYREEE (reference sequence). The CDR3 consists of 14 residues. After removal of 6 bases from V and 6 bases from J, the junction contained 6 bases not matched to a gene. Study-level findings and limits: Accurate predictions that matched the HLA-A and HLA-B alleles of most subjects were reportedly made from TCR beta sequences.

The specimen was PBMCs. The chain uses TRBV5-4 and TRBJ1-3, with 10 bases that match TRBD1. The receptor comes from an older woman in good health and CMV-seropositive. The CDR3 loop is CASITGTGVNTIYF. The CDR3, as DNA: TGTGCCAGCATTACCGGGACAGGGGTAAACACCATATATTTT.